This entry is about one T cell receptor (beta chain). This entry is derived from a study of prognosis after radiotherapy for stage I lung cancer. Germline CDR1 and CDR2: MNHEY and SVGEGT. V lost 2 bases to trimming and J lost 6 bases; unmatched junction nucleotides: 8. The CDR3 sequence is 16 residues long. Template was genomic DNA; TCR beta CDR3 amplified in two multiplex PCR rounds. The use of primers specific to each TRBV and TRBJ gene characterized first-round PCR. In TCRdb, the multiplex PCR reads were re-called with MiXCR into one record per CDR3 protein. The data show 14,000 or so distinct CDR3 sequences, roughly 52% seen once.

The genes are TRBV6-2 or TRBV6-3 and TRBJ2-7; TRBD2 agrees at 12 bases. The source was PBMCs, collected before or after stereotactic body radiation therapy (not recorded which). This sequence originates from a donor aged 50 or older with non-small cell lung cancer. As DNA, the CDR3 is TGTGCCAGCAGTTACACCCGGACTAGCGGGACATCCGAGCAGTACTTC. This gives the protein CASSYTRTSGTSEQYF.